This is a list of T cell receptor beta chains from one sample in a study of response to subunit inactivated influenza vaccine. MiXCR, run by TCRdb on the RT-PCR reads, gives a single entry per CDR3 protein. The sample lists more than 450,000 distinct CDR3 sequences; around 11% were seen once. Sequencing was performed on PBMCs from blood, taken on the day of vaccination. These receptor sequences come from a man aged 50-59 years who received an inactivated influenza vaccine. Each CDR3 is given with its conserved first and last residue. The order of the fields is D gene, V gene, J gene, clone size, CDR3 protein, CDR3 DNA. The D gene is left open where the match is weak. Some rows have no size entry. The others give once, few or many, or a class for an expanded clone.

d_gene: TRBD2
v_gene: TRBV20-1
j_gene: TRBJ2-7
abundance: .
CDR3aa: CSARDISWRGDIEQYF
CDR3nt: TGCAGTGCTAGAGATATATCTTGGCGGGGGGACATCGAGCAGTACTTC

d_gene: .
v_gene: TRBV12-5
j_gene: TRBJ1-1
abundance: few
CDR3aa: CASGKDSSEAFF
CDR3nt: TGTGCTAGTGGTAAGGATAGCTCTGAAGCTTTCTTT

d_gene: TRBD1
v_gene: TRBV5-1
j_gene: TRBJ1-4
abundance: many
CDR3aa: CASSYTGATNEKLFF
CDR3nt: TGCGCCAGCAGCTATACAGGGGCAACTAATGAAAAACTGTTTTTT

d_gene: .
v_gene: TRBV20-1
j_gene: TRBJ2-7
abundance: few
CDR3aa: CSARDPSDASYEQYF
CDR3nt: TGCAGTGCTAGAGACCCCAGCGACGCGTCCTACGAGCAGTACTTC

d_gene: TRBD2
v_gene: TRBV28
j_gene: TRBJ2-7
abundance: many
CDR3aa: CASSLLAGASYEQYF
CDR3nt: TGTGCCAGCAGTTTACTAGCGGGGGCCTCCTACGAGCAGTACTTC

d_gene: TRBD1
v_gene: TRBV2
j_gene: TRBJ2-1
abundance: .
CDR3aa: CASSEGFPRDRFNEQFF
CDR3nt: TGTGCCAGCAGTGAAGGGTTCCCCCGGGACAGGTTCAATGAGCAGTTCTTC

d_gene: TRBD2
v_gene: TRBV29-1
j_gene: TRBJ2-1
abundance: many
CDR3aa: CSVQGGTSGNYNEQFF
CDR3nt: TGCAGCGTCCAAGGGGGTACTAGCGGGAACTACAATGAGCAGTTCTTC

d_gene: .
v_gene: TRBV5-6
j_gene: TRBJ1-1
abundance: few
CDR3aa: CASSRGPEAFF
CDR3nt: TGTGCCAGCAGCAGGGGACCTGAAGCTTTCTTT

d_gene: TRBD1
v_gene: TRBV6-1
j_gene: TRBJ1-1
abundance: .
CDR3aa: CASRPGQGTLTEAFF
CDR3nt: TGTGCCAGCAGGCCGGGACAGGGAACCCTCACTGAAGCTTTCTTT

d_gene: .
v_gene: TRBV20-1
j_gene: TRBJ2-3
abundance: .
CDR3aa: CSASITDTQYF
CDR3nt: TGCAGTGCCTCGATCACAGATACGCAGTATTTT

d_gene: .
v_gene: TRBV20-1
j_gene: TRBJ2-7
abundance: .
CDR3aa: CSARARAGWEYEQYF
CDR3nt: TGCAGTGCTAGAGCCAGGGCCGGGTGGGAATACGAGCAGTACTTC

d_gene: TRBD2
v_gene: TRBV3-1
j_gene: TRBJ2-3
abundance: .
CDR3aa: CASSQDFGSGRRLTQYF
CDR3nt: TGTGCCAGCAGCCAAGATTTCGGTAGCGGGAGGCGACTTACGCAGTATTTT

d_gene: TRBD2
v_gene: TRBV5-1
j_gene: TRBJ2-1
abundance: many
CDR3aa: CASSPLGGTYNEQFF
CDR3nt: TGCGCCAGCAGCCCTCTGGGAGGGACCTACAATGAGCAGTTCTTC

d_gene: .
v_gene: TRBV5-5
j_gene: TRBJ2-5
abundance: .
CDR3aa: CASSAGTLQETQYF
CDR3nt: TGTGCCAGCAGCGCGGGGACACTTCAAGAGACCCAGTACTTC

d_gene: .
v_gene: TRBV20-1
j_gene: TRBJ1-5
abundance: .
CDR3aa: CSAIEHSNQPQHF
CDR3nt: TGCAGTGCTATAGAACATAGCAATCAGCCCCAGCATTTT

d_gene: .
v_gene: TRBV4-1
j_gene: TRBJ1-3
abundance: few
CDR3aa: CASSQGAWTAGNTIYF
CDR3nt: TGCGCCAGCAGCCAAGGTGCTTGGACGGCTGGAAACACCATATATTTT

d_gene: TRBD2
v_gene: TRBV3-1
j_gene: TRBJ2-7
abundance: many
CDR3aa: CASSDGLAGGHLYF
CDR3nt: TGTGCCAGCAGCGACGGACTAGCGGGGGGCCACTTGTACTTC

d_gene: .
v_gene: TRBV20-1
j_gene: TRBJ1-5
abundance: few
CDR3aa: CSDPRTQKGEPQHF
CDR3nt: TGCAGCGACCCCCGGACCCAAAAAGGGGAGCCCCAGCATTTT

d_gene: .
v_gene: TRBV7-9
j_gene: TRBJ2-1
abundance: .
CDR3aa: CASSLTGTPQWGNEQFF
CDR3nt: TGTGCCAGCAGCTTAACAGGCACCCCCCAGTGGGGCAATGAGCAGTTCTTC

d_gene: .
v_gene: TRBV3-1
j_gene: TRBJ2-3
abundance: .
CDR3aa: CASSQDRATDRQYF
CDR3nt: TGTGCCAGCAGCCAAGACAGGGCAACAGATAGGCAGTATTTT

d_gene: .
v_gene: TRBV18
j_gene: TRBJ1-2
abundance: .
CDR3aa: CASSTGWSSTF
CDR3nt: TGTGCCAGCTCAACGGGTTGGTCGTCTACCTTC

d_gene: .
v_gene: TRBV6-2/TRBV6-3
j_gene: TRBJ2-2
abundance: .
CDR3aa: CASHPRTFTGELFF
CDR3nt: TGTGCCAGCCACCCCAGGACATTCACCGGGGAGCTGTTTTTT

d_gene: .
v_gene: TRBV20-1
j_gene: TRBJ2-1
abundance: few
CDR3aa: CSASPYYNEQFF
CDR3nt: TGCAGTGCTAGCCCCTATTACAATGAGCAGTTCTTC

d_gene: .
v_gene: TRBV3-1
j_gene: TRBJ1-1
abundance: .
CDR3aa: CASSPKLLNTEAFF
CDR3nt: TGTGCCAGCAGCCCAAAGTTGCTGAACACTGAAGCTTTCTTT

d_gene: .
v_gene: TRBV5-1
j_gene: TRBJ2-2
abundance: many
CDR3aa: CASSLAWSTGELFF
CDR3nt: TGCGCCAGCAGCTTGGCCTGGAGCACCGGGGAGCTGTTTTTT

d_gene: .
v_gene: TRBV28
j_gene: TRBJ2-1
abundance: .
CDR3aa: CASSFGTPRNEQFF
CDR3nt: TGTGCCAGCAGTTTCGGGACACCTAGAAATGAGCAGTTCTTC

d_gene: TRBD1
v_gene: TRBV11-2
j_gene: TRBJ2-7
abundance: few
CDR3aa: CASSYIGQGPIEQYF
CDR3nt: TGTGCCAGCAGCTACATTGGACAGGGGCCCATCGAGCAGTACTTC

d_gene: .
v_gene: TRBV5-1
j_gene: TRBJ1-5
abundance: few
CDR3aa: CASSLSGFNQPQHF
CDR3nt: TGCGCCAGCAGCTTGTCCGGATTCAATCAGCCCCAGCATTTT

d_gene: TRBD2
v_gene: TRBV12-3/TRBV12-4
j_gene: TRBJ2-7
abundance: .
CDR3aa: CASSASGGSYEQYF
CDR3nt: TGTGCCAGCAGTGCTAGCGGGGGCTCCTACGAGCAGTACTTC

d_gene: .
v_gene: TRBV20-1
j_gene: TRBJ2-2
abundance: many
CDR3aa: CSAREGSRPGELFF
CDR3nt: TGCAGTGCTAGAGAAGGATCCCGTCCCGGGGAGCTGTTTTTT

d_gene: .
v_gene: TRBV29-1
j_gene: TRBJ2-7
abundance: few
CDR3aa: CSVFGVETGSYEQYF
CDR3nt: TGCAGCGTCTTTGGGGTGGAGACCGGCTCCTACGAGCAGTACTTC

d_gene: .
v_gene: TRBV2
j_gene: TRBJ1-4
abundance: .
CDR3aa: CASGGFSNEKLFF
CDR3nt: TGTGCCAGCGGCGGTTTCTCGAATGAAAAACTGTTTTTT

d_gene: TRBD2
v_gene: TRBV7-9
j_gene: TRBJ2-5
abundance: .
CDR3aa: CASALRAGVETQYF
CDR3nt: TGTGCCAGCGCCCTACGAGCGGGGGTGGAGACCCAGTACTTC